The 2 T cell receptor beta chains listed next were all sequenced from one sample in a study of shared clonotypes between healthy human individuals. Profiled with immunoSEQ multiplex PCR; TCRdb holds only in-frame clones, not every one. Of some 2,000,000 clones in the sample, roughly 95% were seen once. CD45RO-negative, CCR7-selected cells formed the naive CD8 fraction, which excluded terminally differentiated effector memory CD45RA+ cells. The specimen was naive CD8+ T cells sorted from blood. These receptors all stem from a man aged 18 to 29 in good health.

The CDR3 reads CASSRGGSQFF. CDR3 nucleotide sequence: TGTGCCAGCAGCCGGGGTGGGTCCCAGTTCTTC. The V and J genes are TRBV11-2 and TRBJ2-1; weak D call: TRBD2 (5 bases). The germline V gene has CDR1 SGHAT and CDR2 FQNNGV. The length of the CDR3 is 11 residues. Trimming stripped 5 bases from V and 13 bases from J, with 12 bases between.

This chain connects TRBV30 to TRBJ2-7; no clear D gene. The germline CDR1 and CDR2 sequences are GTSNPN and SVGIG (reference sequence). The CDR3 is made up of 14 amino acids. Trimming shortened V by 2 bases and J by 2 bases, and 13 bases separated the two germline ends. The CDR3 loop is CAWSPPTYPYEQYF. For the CDR3, the DNA is TGTGCCTGGAGTCCCCCTACCTACCCCTACGAGCAGTACTTC.